The entry that follows covers one T cell receptor (beta chain) sequence. Its recognized antigen is unknown. Per-base quality was not reported, and no clone a single base away is much larger than it. Library preparation was by 5' RACE. Data came from a NextSeq 500. Unique molecular identifiers were attached to individual cDNA molecules in the TCR library protocol so that sequencing error and PCR bias could be corrected. Sequencing covered both TCR alpha and beta chains, and within each sample the abundances of alpha and beta sequences were tightly co-correlated. As for how the authors treated the data: Decombinator V4 was used to annotate the V gene, J gene and CDR3 of the TCR sequences. TCRs were defined as expanded if a significant change between any two time points was detected under a Poisson model with p below 0.0001. TCR abundances were normalised to the total number of TCRs sequenced in each sample and reported as counts per million. MAIT TCRs were defined by TRAV1-2 paired with TRAJ12, TRAJ20 or TRAJ33, and iNKT TCRs by TRAV10 paired with TRAJ18. A search of VDJdb, accessed on 1 November 2021, was run for TCRs annotated to CMV, EBV and SARS-CoV-2, with TCRs annotated for multiple antigens excluded. TCRdb redid the processing of the public reads, applying fastp at Q25 and MiXCR, and retained in-frame beta chains. Every entry covers one CDR3 protein and lists the most common genes and DNA from its rows. These V and J calls derive from TCRdb rather than the authors' analysis. Here the sample has 80,000 to 100,000 distinct CDR3 sequences; 11% occur a single time. The ten most abundant clones make up 4.7% of the sample.

This entry belongs to a study of early T cells in non-severe SARS-CoV-2 infection (TCRdb year 2021). Regarding the complete study: Because TCR sequencing relied on bulk RNA taken from unsorted whole blood, pairing of alpha and beta chains was not possible.

General findings and caveats noted by the study authors: VDJdb matching was skewed toward anti-spike CD8 responses, so virus-specific expansions were likely underestimated and private and CD4 specificities were missed.

Clipping removes 1 base from V and 6 bases from J, with 5 as the unmatched junction base count. Looking up the germline V gene (reference sequence) yields CDR1 DFQATT and CDR2 SNEGSKA. Spanning cysteine to phenylalanine, the CDR3 consists of 15 amino acids. The CDR3 DNA has 45 bases and is translated from base 1. A case-control design nested within a healthcare worker cohort in London, UK, was used, with weekly nasopharyngeal swab PCR tests and blood sampling performed. Healthcare workers were enrolled in the week of the UK lockdown, from 23 to 31 March 2020, and were followed every week for up to 16 weeks.

This clonotype was sampled from an adult who was a healthcare worker with PCR-confirmed SARS-CoV-2 infection or an uninfected control (not recorded which). The V gene is TRBV20-1 and the J gene is TRBJ1-4; a stretch of 10 junction bases matches TRBD1. Specimen: whole blood, collected at baseline. CDR3 protein: CSARGAGTGDEKLFF. The DNA reads TGCAGTGCTAGAGGAGCCGGGACAGGGGATGAAAAACTGTTTTTT.